A single sample gave rise to the 28 T cell receptor beta chains below, sequenced in a study of blood T cell repertoires in COVID-19. Here immunoSEQ multiplex PCR was the method, and the copy in TCRdb shows in-frame clones only, minus some. The table records 150,000 or so clones, about 81% of them present only once. Input material: peripheral blood. The receptors stem from a human donor in a cohort sampled during active COVID-19.

V usage is TRBV9 and J usage is TRBJ2-1, with 11 bases matching TRBD2. This CDR3 has 17 amino acids. V gave up 3 bases and J gave up 0 bases; unmatched junction bases: 5. The germline V gene has CDR1 SGDLS and CDR2 YYNGEE. The CDR3 DNA follows: TGTGCCAGCAGCGCCTCTAGCGGGAGGACCTCCTACAATGAGCAGTTCTTC. This codes for CASSASSGRTSYNEQFF.

The rearrangement links TRBV6-2 or TRBV6-3 to TRBJ2-3, with D perhaps matching TRBD2 (7 bases). There are 15 residues in the CDR3. V shed 6 bases and J shed 0 bases, with 13 bases lying between them. CDR1 is MNHEY and CDR2 is SVGEGT in the germline V gene. CDR3 nucleotides: TGTGCCAGCAGCGCCCGGGGGGCTAGCACAGATACGCAGTATTTT. The encoded protein is CASSARGASTDTQYF.

The chain carries TRBV10-3 and TRBJ1-1; perhaps TRBD1 as D (5 bases). The germline CDR1 and CDR2 sequences are ENHRY and SYGVKD. Between the trimmed V and J ends, which lost 0 bases and 11 bases, there was a span of 13 bases. This CDR3 contains 13 residues. This CDR3 is CAISESIGEGAFF. Here the CDR3 DNA reads TGTGCCATCAGTGAGTCGATAGGGGAGGGGGCTTTCTTT.

V usage is TRBV2 and J usage is TRBJ1-1; D gene unclear. The germline gives CDR1 SNHLY, CDR2 FYNNEI. This CDR3 is 14 amino acids long. Trimming took off 7 bases at V and 2 bases at J, with 14 bases between the two ends. This CDR3 is CASTGRPENTEAFF. The DNA for the CDR3 is TGTGCCAGCACTGGGCGCCCAGAAAACACTGAAGCTTTCTTT.

The DNA for the CDR3 is TGCGCCAGCAGCCGGCTCGAGGGGGCGCGGGCTGAAGCTTTCTTT. This gives the protein CASSRLEGARAEAFF. This chain uses TRBV5-1 with TRBJ1-1; 7 nucleotides align to TRBD1. CDR3 length: 15 amino acids. V lost 4 bases to trimming and J lost 6 bases; unmatched junction nucleotides: 12. CDR1 is SGHRS and CDR2 is YFSETQ in the germline V gene. The full variable domain, with the rest looked up from reference TRBV5-1 and TRBJ1-1, is KAGVTQTPRYLIKTRGQQVTLSCSPISGHRSVSWYQQTPGQGLQFLFEYFSETQRNKGNFPGRFSGRQFSNSRSEMNVSTLELGDSALYLCASSRLEGARAEAFFGQGTRLTVV.

In its sample, this clone was seen a few times. The CDR3 loop is CASSGERDRGWYEQYF. As DNA, the CDR3 is TGTGCCAGCAGCGGGGAGCGAGACAGGGGGTGGTACGAGCAGTACTTC. The J gene is TRBJ2-7, the V gene TRBV5-6; 9 bases fit TRBD1. The V gene end was trimmed by 4 bases and the J gene end by 4 bases; junction bases not matched to a gene: 12. This CDR3 comprises 16 residues. CDR1 SGHDT and CDR2 YYEEEE come from the germline V gene.

The gene calls are TRBV14 and TRBJ2-3, with 10 bases identical to TRBD2. With 2 bases clipped from V and 4 bases from J, the junction kept 12 bases outside the gene matches. CDR3 length: 18 amino acids. Per the germline V gene, CDR1 is SGHDN and CDR2 is FVKESK. The CDR3 sequence is CASSQLPTGTSVPDTQYF. CDR3 bases: TGTGCCAGCAGCCAACTCCCAACCGGGACTAGCGTACCAGATACGCAGTATTTT.

V usage is TRBV21-1 and J usage is TRBJ2-3; the table names TRBD1, a call not compared with the DNA. TRBV21-1 is an annotated pseudogene. The CDR3 loop spans 14 amino acids. CDR3 protein: CANMTGDSPDTQYF. Written as DNA, the CDR3 is TGTGCCAACATGACAGGGGATTCGCCAGATACGCAGTATTTT.

The chain uses TRBV9 and TRBJ2-1; TRBD2 matches at 7 bases. The germline V gene encodes CDR1 SGDLS and CDR2 YYNGEE. This CDR3 region has 13 residues. V dropped 4 bases and J dropped 7; count of bases not matched to a gene: 5. For the CDR3, the DNA is TGTGCCAGCAGCCCCCCGCGGGAGAATGAGCAGTTCTTC. It yields the protein CASSPPRENEQFF.

The chain uses TRBV29-1 and TRBJ1-2; D remains ambiguous. The V and J ends lost 3 bases and 3 bases respectively, with 8 bases between them. This CDR3 comprises 12 residues. Looked up from germline, CDR1 is SQVTM and CDR2 is ANQGSEA. For the CDR3, the DNA is TGCAGCGTTGACCCAGGCGACTATGGCTACACCTTC. It translates to CSVDPGDYGYTF.

The rearrangement joins TRBV6-1 to TRBJ1-2, with D hard to call. Germline assignment: CDR1 MNHNS and CDR2 SASEGT. This CDR3 contains 13 residues. V was clipped by 5 bases and J by 10 bases, with 17 bases between them. Here the CDR3 DNA reads TGTGCCAGCAGTTCTGGGAGCCCTCTCCACTACACCTTC. Its translation is CASSSGSPLHYTF.

Comment on this clone: A much larger clone differs from this one at a single base, so this may be a read error. CDR3 DNA sequence: TGCAGCGTTGAAGACAACCCCGGGACACTGAACACCGGGGAGCTGTTTTTT. This translates into CSVEDNPGTLNTGELFF. The chain couples TRBV29-1 to TRBJ2-2, with D possibly TRBD1 on 6 matching bases. Germline-derived CDR1 and CDR2 are SQVTM and ANQGSEA. CDR3 size: 17 residues. V lost 0 bases and J lost 1, with 15 bases in between.

The rearrangement joins TRBV5-1 to TRBJ2-2, with D unresolved. Per the germline V gene, CDR1 is SGHRS and CDR2 is YFSETQ. The CDR3 spans 14 residues. The V end lost 2 bases, the J end lost 3 bases, and 8 bases lay between the germline ends. CDR3 bases: TGCGCCAGCAGCTTACCGACTTACACCGGGGAGCTGTTTTTT. Protein sequence: CASSLPTYTGELFF. Full variable domain (outside the CDR3, taken from reference TRBV5-1 and TRBJ2-2): KAGVTQTPRYLIKTRGQQVTLSCSPISGHRSVSWYQQTPGQGLQFLFEYFSETQRNKGNFPGRFSGRQFSNSRSEMNVSTLELGDSALYLCASSLPTYTGELFFGEGSRLTVL.

This chain joins TRBV9 and TRBJ2-3; D is unclear. Germline CDR1 is SGDLS and CDR2 is YYNGEE. V dropped 0 bases and J dropped 2 bases, with 7 bases sitting between them. The CDR3 runs to 14 residues. For the CDR3, the DNA is TGTGCCAGCAGCGTAGCCGAGGCCACAGATACGCAGTATTTT. Translating it yields CASSVAEATDTQYF.

This clone appeared a few times. Since the CDR3 does not end with the conserved phenylalanine or tryptophan, this likely comes from a read error. The DNA is omitted, as the CDR3 cannot be located on it reliably, and the CDR3 follows TCRdb's listing. The V and J genes are TRBV19 and TRBJ2-7; whether TRBD2, the table's D call, matches the DNA was not checked. Germline CDR1 reads LNHDA; CDR2 reads SQIVND (reference sequence). Counting both end residues, the CDR3 totals 11 amino acids. The CDR3 loop is CASRGQAGLFL.

The chain employs TRBV19 and TRBJ1-4; D is unclear. V lost 3 bases and J lost 12, with 32 bases in between. CDR1 LNHDA and CDR2 SQIVND come from the germline V gene (reference sequence). The CDR3 is 19 amino acids. The DNA of the CDR3 is TGTGCCAGTAGTATCTTGGGGAGTCTAACCTTTCGGATCGACTCCGAACTGTTTTTT. Its translation: CASSILGSLTFRIDSELFF.

The rearrangement links TRBV6-5 to TRBJ1-5; D might be TRBD1 (6 bases). Germline CDR1 MNHEY, CDR2 SVGAGI. The CDR3 covers 13 residues. V gave up 7 bases and J gave up 6 bases, with 13 bases separating them. CDR3 amino acids: CASNRGAGQPQHF. The CDR3 DNA reads TGTGCCAGCAATCGGGGGGCAGGTCAGCCCCAGCATTTT.

This chain links TRBV11-2 with TRBJ2-3; a possible D gene is TRBD2 (6 bases). This CDR3 is built from 15 residues. The V end lost 1 base, the J end lost 5 bases, and 13 bases lay between the germline ends. Germline CDR1 SGHAT, CDR2 FQNNGV. CDR3 loop: CASSLVKGRGDTQYF. DNA for the CDR3: TGTGCCAGCAGCTTAGTCAAGGGGCGGGGAGATACGCAGTATTTT.

The gene calls are TRBV3-1 (or the pseudogene TRBV3-2) and TRBJ2-7; 11 nucleotides match TRBD1. The CDR3 runs to 16 residues. In germline, CDR1 is LGHDT, CDR2 YNNKEL (reference sequence). V shed 0 bases, J shed 4 bases, and the junction held 5 bases outside the gene matches. The CDR3 here is CASSQDQGQGAYEQYF. The DNA for the CDR3 is TGTGCCAGCAGCCAAGATCAAGGACAGGGGGCATACGAGCAGTACTTC.

V gene TRBV5-6 combines with J gene TRBJ1-1; 8 bases are shared with TRBD1. Germline values: CDR1 SGHDT, CDR2 YYEEEE. Germline trimming cut 1 base from V and 10 bases from J; bases unmatched to any gene: 3. This CDR3 region has 12 residues. CDR3 nucleotides: TGTGCCAGCAGCTTGCAGGGGGCAGGAGCTTTCTTT. Its translation is CASSLQGAGAFF.

The V gene is TRBV5-5, the J gene TRBJ2-7, with TRBD2 matching 9 bases. CDR1 SGHKS and CDR2 YYEKEE come from the germline V gene (reference sequence). This CDR3 is 13 amino acids long. J was trimmed by 7 bases and V by 4 bases; bases with no gene match: 6. CDR3 protein: CASSGGLASEQYF. CDR3 sequence (DNA): TGTGCCAGCAGCGGGGGACTAGCAAGTGAGCAGTACTTC. Variable domain in full (rest from reference TRBV5-5 and TRBJ2-7): DAGVTQSPTHLIKTRGQQVTLRCSPISGHKSVSWYQQVLGQGPQFIFQYYEKEERGRGNFPDRFSARQFPNYSSELNVNALLLGDSALYLCASSGGLASEQYFGPGTRLTVT.

The chain is built from TRBV30 and TRBJ2-7, with a possible D match to TRBD2 (6 bases). Deletions cut 1 base from V and 7 bases from J, with 11 bases between. CDR1 and CDR2 from the germline V gene are GTSNPN and SVGIG (reference sequence). The CDR3 runs to 12 residues. As DNA, the CDR3 is TGTGCCTGGAGTGCAGGCGGGAATGAGCAGTACTTC. Its protein is CAWSAGGNEQYF.

The rearrangement joins TRBV28 to TRBJ1-4; D might be TRBD1 (6 bases). Germline CDR1 MDHEN, CDR2 SYDVKM. The CDR3 totals 15 residues. V lost 6 bases to trimming and J lost 0 bases, with 11 bases between them. The DNA of the CDR3 is TGTGCCAGCAGGAGTCAGGGGCCAACTAATGAAAAACTGTTTTTT. Amino acids: CASRSQGPTNEKLFF.

V is TRBV7-9 and J is TRBJ1-4, with D possibly being TRBD1 (6 bases). This CDR3 is 16 amino acids long. Trimming removed 3 bases at V and 4 bases at J, with 15 bases between. CDR1 SEHNR and CDR2 FQNEAQ come from the germline V gene (reference sequence). CDR3 residues: CASSFQGGDVNEKLFF. Here the CDR3 DNA reads TGTGCCAGCAGCTTCCAAGGGGGGGACGTTAATGAAAAACTGTTTTTT.

The chain employs TRBV28 and TRBJ1-1; tentative D call: TRBD1 (6 bases). V lost 5 bases, J lost 1 base, and 11 bases lay in between. Germline V gene lookup returns CDR1 MDHEN and CDR2 SYDVKM. The CDR3 sequence is 14 residues long. CDR3 nucleotides: TGTGCCAGCAGTCCCGGGACATCGAACACTGAAGCTTTCTTT. Translating it yields CASSPGTSNTEAFF.

The rearrangement joins TRBV12-3 or TRBV12-4 to TRBJ2-2; TRBD2 is a possible D gene (6 bases). The CDR3 loop spans 13 amino acids. V lost 6 bases and J lost 5, with 10 bases in between. The DNA of the CDR3 is TGTGCCAGCAGCCCGACTAGAACCGGGGAGCTGTTTTTT. This gives the protein CASSPTRTGELFF.

J is TRBJ1-2 and V is TRBV6-2 or TRBV6-3; TRBD1 aligns across 8 bases. The V segment lost 4 bases and the J segment 5 bases; nucleotides outside the gene matches: 3. CDR1 is MNHEY, CDR2 SVGEGT, per germline. This CDR3 is built from 13 residues. The CDR3, as DNA: TGTGCCAGCAGTTTCACAGGGGGATATGGCTACACCTTC. Translated: CASSFTGGYGYTF.

The chain joins TRBV6-2 or TRBV6-3 to TRBJ1-1, with D perhaps TRBD1 (5 bases). The CDR3 is made up of 15 amino acids. The V end lost 2 bases, the J end lost 4 bases, and 14 bases lay between the germline ends. Germline CDR1 and CDR2: MNHEY and SVGEGT. CDR3 bases: TGTGCCAGCAGTTACCGAGCGGGCGGGGGCACTGAAGCTTTCTTT. Residues: CASSYRAGGGTEAFF.